This paragraph covers one TCR beta chain sequence. The data derive from a study of blood T cell repertoires in COVID-19. About the research overall: Some COVID-19 samples were acute and others convalescent; all came from the United States, Italy and Spain. PBMCs, B-cell-depleted T cells, or T cells provided the cDNA or gDNA that made up the material.

As processed by the authors: Nucleated cell number was recorded as an estimate derived from reference gene primer amplification. Sequencing was performed with immunoSEQ multiplex PCR; in TCRdb, only in-frame clones are kept and a portion is missing. Clone size and V and J calls were adopted from that table, with D and trimming inferred from the DNA. The sample comprises roughly 250,000 clones, about 87% of which are singletons, and 8% to 9.5% rests with the top ten. The CDR3 has 12 residues. The V gene's germline CDR1 is MNHEY and CDR2 SVGAGI. The V segment lost 10 bases and the J segment 8 bases; nucleotides outside the gene matches: 10.

The V and J genes are TRBV6-5 and TRBJ1-1; 7 nucleotides match TRBD1. The sequencing input was peripheral blood. This sequence was found in a human donor in a cohort sampled during active COVID-19. The CDR3 is CATKGQLQEAFF. The CDR3 DNA reads as TGTGCCACCAAGGGACAGCTCCAAGAAGCTTTCTTT.